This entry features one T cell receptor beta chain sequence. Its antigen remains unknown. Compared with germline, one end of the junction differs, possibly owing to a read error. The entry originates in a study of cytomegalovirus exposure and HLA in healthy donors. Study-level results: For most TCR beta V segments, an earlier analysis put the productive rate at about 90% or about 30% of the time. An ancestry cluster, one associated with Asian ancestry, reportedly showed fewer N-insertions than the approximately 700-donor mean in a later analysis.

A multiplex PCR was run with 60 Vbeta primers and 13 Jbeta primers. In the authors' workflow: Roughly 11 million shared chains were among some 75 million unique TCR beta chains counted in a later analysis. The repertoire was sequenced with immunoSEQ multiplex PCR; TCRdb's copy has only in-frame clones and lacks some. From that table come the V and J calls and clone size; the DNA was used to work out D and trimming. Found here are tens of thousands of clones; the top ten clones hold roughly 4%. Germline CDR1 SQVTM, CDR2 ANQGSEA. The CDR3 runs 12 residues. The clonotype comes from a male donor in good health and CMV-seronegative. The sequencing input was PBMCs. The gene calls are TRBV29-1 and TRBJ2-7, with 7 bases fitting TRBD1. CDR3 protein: CSAEKGGHEQYF. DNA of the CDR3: TGCAGCGCTGAAAAAGGGGGCCACGAGCAGTACTTC.